This T cell receptor (beta chain) comes out of a study of tumor-infiltrating lymphocytes in localized non-small cell lung cancer. Generated by immunoSEQ multiplex PCR, the TCRdb table keeps only in-frame clones and is missing some. This repertoire shows about 13,000 clones, around 65% found once; its top ten account for 9.4%. This clone occurred a few times. Germline loops: CDR1 SGHVS, CDR2 FNYEAQ. The CDR3 loop spans 15 amino acids. V dropped 1 base and J dropped 1; count of bases not matched to a gene: 0. This clonotype originated in a human donor with non-small cell lung cancer. The sample consisted of lung tumor tissue. The chain carries TRBV7-6 and TRBJ2-5; TRBD2 aligns across 10 bases. The CDR3 bases are TGTGCCAGCAGCTTAGGGACTAGCGGCCAAGAGACCCAGTACTTC. Translation gives CASSLGTSGQETQYF.